This TCR beta chain stems from a study of cytomegalovirus exposure and HLA in healthy donors. PCR amplification relied on 60 Vbeta primers (plus 13 Jbeta primers). Clones were sequenced by immunoSEQ multiplex PCR, and TCRdb holds only the in-frame ones, with some missing. The sample contains about 94,000 clones, approximately 76% of which appear only once. Each donor was healthy, and each was a bone marrow donor. Sequencing input: PBMCs. The source of this sequence is a man between 40 and 49 years old in good health and CMV-seropositive.

The CDR3 sequence is CASSPTLGQGRKTQYF. The DNA of the CDR3 is TGTGCCAGCAGTCCGACCCTCGGACAGGGGAGGAAGACCCAGTACTTC. The genes are TRBV28 and TRBJ2-5; 9 positions agree with TRBD1. Germline CDR1 reads MDHEN; CDR2 reads SYDVKM. The CDR3 runs 16 residues. J gave up 6 bases and V 5 bases, and 13 bases lay outside the gene matches. The variable domain in full, completed from reference TRBV28 and TRBJ2-5, reads DVKVTQSSRYLVKRTGEKVFLECVQDMDHENMFWYRQDPGLGLRLIYFSYDVKMKEKGDIPEGYSVSREKKERFSLILESASTNQTSMYLCASSPTLGQGRKTQYFGPGTRLLVL.